These 19 T cell receptor beta chains came from one sample sequenced in a study of blood T cell repertoires in COVID-19. Measured with immunoSEQ multiplex PCR; TCRdb has only the in-frame clones, and not every one. The repertoire consists of about 100,000 clones, with 78% occurring once and the leading ten covering 9.5% to 10%. Sequences were obtained from peripheral blood. The receptors stem from a man aged 55 to 70 with active or convalescent COVID-19.

V usage is TRBV6-4 and J usage is TRBJ1-2; 12 bases fit TRBD1. V shed 5 bases, J shed 4 bases, and the junction held 2 bases outside the gene matches. The CDR3 covers 14 residues. Germline V lookup: CDR1 MRHNA, CDR2 SNTAGT. The CDR3, as DNA: TGTGCCAGCAGTACGGGACAGGGGGCCTATGGCTACACCTTC. Protein sequence: CASSTGQGAYGYTF.

This chain links TRBV9 with TRBJ2-5; unclear D gene. CDR3 length: 12 amino acids. V was clipped by 4 bases and J by 7 bases, with 11 bases between them. Germline CDR1 and CDR2: SGDLS and YYNGEE. The CDR3 spells CASSSGAGTQYF. The CDR3 bases are TGTGCCAGCAGCTCTGGTGCCGGGACCCAGTACTTC.

The V gene is TRBV6-5, the J gene TRBJ1-1, with 11 nucleotides matching TRBD1. The V segment lost 11 bases and the J segment 3 bases; nucleotides outside the gene matches: 5. This CDR3 contains 13 residues. In germline, CDR1 is MNHEY, CDR2 SVGAGI. CDR3 loop: CAAPGQGDTEAFF. The CDR3 DNA sequence: TGTGCCGCTCCGGGACAGGGGGACACTGAAGCTTTCTTT.

This clone occurred once. The V gene is TRBV7-9, the J gene TRBJ2-1; 15 positions match TRBD2. Germline V CDR1 and CDR2: SEHNR, FQNEAQ (reference sequence). V lost 5 bases and J lost 8; bases outside the gene matches: 7. The CDR3 totals 16 residues. CDR3 DNA sequence: TGTGCCAGCAGCGGGCGGACTAGCGGGAGGGTCGATGAGCAGTTCTTC. Encoded protein: CASSGRTSGRVDEQFF.

The rearrangement joins TRBV2 to TRBJ1-1; a weak D match, TRBD1 (6 bases). V was shortened by 4 bases and J by 1 base, with 7 bases between the two germline ends. The germline V gene has CDR1 SNHLY and CDR2 FYNNEI. The CDR3 totals 13 residues. The CDR3 region has the DNA TGTGCCAGCAGTGTGACAGGGAACACTGAAGCTTTCTTT. It codes for CASSVTGNTEAFF.

This clone showed up just a few times. V is TRBV2 and J is TRBJ2-7, with TRBD2 as a possible D gene (5 bases). CDR3 size: 12 residues. The germline gives CDR1 SNHLY, CDR2 FYNNEI. The V end lost 8 bases, the J end lost 3 bases, and 11 bases lay between the germline ends. This chain's CDR3 is CASGLGNYEQYF. The CDR3 DNA follows: TGTGCCAGCGGACTGGGGAACTACGAGCAGTACTTC. Together with reference TRBV2 and TRBJ2-7, the CDR3 gives the full variable domain: EPEVTQTPSHQVTQMGQEVILRCVPISNHLYFYWYRQILGQKVEFLVSFYNNEISEKSEIFDDQFSVERPDGSNFTLKIRSTKLEDSAMYFCASGLGNYEQYFGPGTRLTVT.

The chain links TRBV7-2 to TRBJ1-5; 7 bases are a match to TRBD1. The CDR3 totals 14 residues. The germline CDR1 and CDR2 sequences are SGHTA and FQGNSA. Unmatched junction bases numbered 4, after V lost 3 bases and J lost 5 bases. CDR3 sequence (DNA): TGTGCCAGCAGCTTCGGACAGGCGGATCAGCCCCAGCATTTT. It translates to CASSFGQADQPQHF. Complete variable domain (other parts from reference TRBV7-2 and TRBJ1-5): GAGVSQSPSNKVTEKGKDVELRCDPISGHTALYWYRQSLGQGLEFLIYFQGNSAPDKSGLPSDRFSAERTGGSVSTLTIQRTQQEDSAVYLCASSFGQADQPQHFGDGTRLSIL.

This rearrangement joins TRBV18 to TRBJ1-1; 7 bases fit TRBD1. V gave up 3 bases and J gave up 1 base; unmatched junction bases: 2. The CDR3 is 14 amino acids. CDR1 and CDR2 from the germline V gene are KGHSH and LQKENI. CDR3 sequence (DNA): TGTGCCAGCTCACCGGACAGGACGAACACTGAAGCTTTCTTT. Translation: CASSPDRTNTEAFF.

The gene calls are TRBV10-2 and TRBJ2-7; D is unresolved. CDR1 is WSHSY, CDR2 SAAADI, per germline. The CDR3 is made up of 12 amino acids. V lost 10 bases and J 4 bases, leaving 14 bases between the germline ends. CDR3 bases: TGCGCCACCCGAGGCACCAGTTACGAGCAGTACGTC. Translating gives CATRGTSYEQYV.

The rearrangement links TRBV5-1 to TRBJ2-3; unclear D gene. This CDR3 comprises 14 residues. Germline-derived CDR1 and CDR2 are SGHRS and YFSETQ. V was clipped by 4 bases and J by 2 bases, with 11 bases between them. The CDR3 is CASSPRIATDTQYF. In DNA form, the CDR3 reads TGCGCCAGCAGCCCCCGGATAGCCACAGATACGCAGTATTTT. Together with reference TRBV5-1 and TRBJ2-3, the CDR3 gives the full variable domain: KAGVTQTPRYLIKTRGQQVTLSCSPISGHRSVSWYQQTPGQGLQFLFEYFSETQRNKGNFPGRFSGRQFSNSRSEMNVSTLELGDSALYLCASSPRIATDTQYFGPGTRLTVL.

The J gene is TRBJ2-4, the V gene TRBV6-5; 8 bases line up with TRBD1. The germline CDR1 and CDR2 sequences are MNHEY and SVGAGI. This CDR3 contains 12 residues. J gave up 9 bases and V 8 bases, and 6 bases lay outside the gene matches. CDR3 protein: CASSTGTGIQYF. The CDR3 nucleotides read TGTGCCAGCTCCACCGGGACAGGCATTCAGTACTTC.

The chain joins TRBV5-4 to TRBJ1-2; no firm D call. This CDR3 spans 12 amino acids. Germline V lookup: CDR1 SGHNT, CDR2 YYREEE (reference sequence). V shed 6 bases and J shed 3 bases, with 9 bases lying between them. The CDR3 nucleotides read TGTGCCAGCAACATCGGGGACTATGGCTACACCTTC. Its protein product is CASNIGDYGYTF.

This clone was recorded only once. The gene calls are TRBV27 and TRBJ1-1; tentative D call: TRBD1 (5 bases). This CDR3 contains 13 residues. Germline CDR1 MNHEY, CDR2 SMNVEV (reference sequence). Trimming shortened V by 6 bases and J by 4 bases, and 12 bases separated the two germline ends. CDR3 in amino acids: CASSHRQSTEAFF. The CDR3 DNA follows: TGTGCCAGCAGCCACCGACAGTCCACTGAAGCTTTCTTT.

This clone was found a few times. The chain links TRBV3-1 (or the pseudogene TRBV3-2) to TRBJ1-5; D is unresolved. The germline V and J ends were trimmed by 5 bases and 7 bases, with 21 bases remaining between them. CDR1 is LGHDT, CDR2 YNNKEL, per germline (reference sequence). The CDR3 has 16 amino acids. The CDR3 loop reads CASSVRFPWLWQPQHF. Here the CDR3 DNA reads TGTGCCAGCAGCGTCCGCTTCCCCTGGCTCTGGCAGCCCCAGCATTTT.

The chain links TRBV28 to TRBJ2-5, with D unclear. The CDR3 covers 12 residues. The germline V gene has CDR1 MDHEN and CDR2 SYDVKM. Trimming removed 4 bases at V and 5 bases at J, with 8 bases between. In DNA form, the CDR3 reads TGTGCCAGCAGTTCGGTCCTGGAGACCCAGTACTTC. Encoded protein: CASSSVLETQYF.

Written as DNA, the CDR3 is TGTGCCAGCAGCCCACTAGCGGGGGACCCCTACGAGCAGTACTTC. Protein sequence: CASSPLAGDPYEQYF. J is TRBJ2-7 and V is TRBV6-5; 11 bases map to TRBD2. With 6 bases clipped from V and 2 bases from J, the junction kept 6 bases outside the gene matches. CDR1 and CDR2 (germline): MNHEY, SVGAGI. This CDR3 comprises 15 residues.

V gene TRBV11-2 combines with J gene TRBJ2-5, with TRBD2 matching 10 bases. Germline CDR1 SGHAT, CDR2 FQNNGV. V lost 10 bases, J lost 5 bases, and 13 bases stayed unmatched. CDR3 length equals 15 residues. DNA of the CDR3: TGTGCCACGGCACGACTAGCGGGTCAAGGGGAGACCCAGTACTTC. Protein sequence: CATARLAGQGETQYF.

The chain carries TRBV4-3 and TRBJ2-1; 7 nucleotides align to TRBD2. CDR1 and CDR2 (germline): LGHNA, YSLEER. The ends lost 4 bases at V and 6 bases at J; junction bases unmatched: 9. The CDR3 has 15 residues. The CDR3 DNA sequence: TGCGCCAGCAGCCGAGACCCGGGACTACTCAATGAGCAGTTCTTC. Amino acid sequence: CASSRDPGLLNEQFF.

This clone showed up just a few times. This chain uses TRBV6-6 with TRBJ1-2; weak D call: TRBD1 (5 bases). V lost 5 bases, J lost 6 bases, and 13 bases lay in between. Germline V gives CDR1 MNHNY, CDR2 SVGAGI (reference sequence). The CDR3 has 13 amino acids. The CDR3 here is CASSPARGNGYTF. Here the CDR3 DNA reads TGTGCCAGCAGTCCGGCTAGGGGAAATGGCTACACCTTC.